The next 23 T cell receptor beta chains were all read from a single sample in a study of T cell responses to AZD1222 COVID-19 vaccine. Libraries were prepared by immunoSEQ multiplex PCR; TCRdb keeps only in-frame clonotypes and omits some of them. The table shows some 150,000 clones, with around 90% occurring only once. The starting material was peripheral blood, obtained on day 0 of MenACWY control vaccination. These receptors all come from an adult in good health.

The chain uses TRBV10-2 and TRBJ2-2; 9 nucleotides match TRBD1. Unmatched junction bases numbered 9, after V lost 6 bases and J lost 7 bases. The CDR3 loop spans 15 amino acids. CDR1 and CDR2 from the germline V gene are WSHSY and SAAADI. The CDR3 here is CASSLGTGKIGELFF. The CDR3 DNA reads TGCGCCAGCAGCCTCGGGACAGGGAAGATCGGGGAGCTGTTTTTT.

V and J are TRBV27 and TRBJ1-1; possible D gene TRBD1, 6 bases. The CDR3 covers 18 residues. CDR1 and CDR2 (germline): MNHEY, SMNVEV (reference sequence). Trimming shortened V by 0 bases and J by 3 bases, and 20 bases separated the two germline ends. The CDR3 loop reads CASSLSGRAGVRDTEAFF. DNA for the CDR3: TGTGCCAGCAGTTTATCCGGTAGGGCAGGGGTGAGGGACACTGAAGCTTTCTTT.

This chain uses TRBV10-3 with TRBJ2-7; 7 bases match TRBD1. CDR1 is ENHRY, CDR2 SYGVKD, per germline. The CDR3 runs to 12 residues. With V trimmed by 11 bases and J by 0 bases, 4 bases remained unmatched. The CDR3 reads CAAGQDSYEQYF. The CDR3, as DNA: TGTGCCGCCGGACAGGACTCCTACGAGCAGTACTTC.

The chain has TRBV30 and TRBJ1-1, with D possibly TRBD1 on 6 matching bases. This CDR3 contains 13 residues. V was cut by 4 bases and J by 5 bases, with 14 bases left in between. The germline CDR1 and CDR2 sequences are GTSNPN and SVGIG (reference sequence). CDR3: CAWTQQGGTEAFF. CDR3 coding DNA: TGTGCCTGGACACAACAGGGCGGGACTGAAGCTTTCTTT.

The chain joins TRBV9 to TRBJ1-1, with D possibly being TRBD1 (6 bases). The V gene lost 4 bases and the J gene lost 3 bases, with 16 bases spanning the gap. CDR3 length equals 15 residues. CDR1 and CDR2 (germline): SGDLS, YYNGEE. CDR3 sequence (DNA): TGTGCCAGCAGCCCCATTTTTGACAGGTACACTGAAGCTTTCTTT. As protein: CASSPIFDRYTEAFF.

J is TRBJ1-4 and V is TRBV4-1; D unresolved. V was trimmed by 4 bases and J by 2 bases, leaving 5 bases between them. CDR1 and CDR2 from the germline V gene are MGHRA and YSYEKL. This CDR3 is 13 amino acids long. The CDR3 DNA reads TGCGCCAGCAGCCGGACGACTAATGAAAAACTGTTTTTT. Amino acid sequence: CASSRTTNEKLFF.

This clone is a singleton in its sample. The chain has TRBV14 and TRBJ1-2; 7 bases are a match to TRBD1. CDR3 length: 14 amino acids. V shed 3 bases, J shed 5 bases, and the junction held 6 bases outside the gene matches. The germline CDR1 and CDR2 sequences are SGHDN and FVKESK. The CDR3 loop reads CASSQTGLSYGYTF. CDR3 nucleotides: TGTGCCAGCAGCCAGACAGGGTTATCATATGGCTACACCTTC.

This clone was counted a single time. The J gene is TRBJ2-5, the V gene TRBV30, with D possibly being TRBD1 (6 bases). CDR3 length equals 12 residues. The V gene's germline CDR1 is GTSNPN and CDR2 SVGIG (reference sequence). V was cut by 2 bases and J by 2 bases, with 6 bases left in between. CDR3 sequence reads: CAWSRGQETQYF. In DNA form, the CDR3 reads TGTGCCTGGAGTAGGGGGCAAGAGACCCAGTACTTC.

This clone came up once. The chain employs TRBV6-1 and TRBJ1-3; a weak D match, TRBD1 (6 bases). Trimming removed 2 bases at V and 4 bases at J, with 12 bases between. The CDR3 length is 15 residues. From germline, CDR1 is MNHNS and CDR2 SASEGT. The CDR3 bases are TGTGCCAGCAGTGAATCAGGGACATCGGGAAACACCATATATTTT. Translation gives CASSESGTSGNTIYF.

J is TRBJ2-2 and V is TRBV5-1; 15 bases agree with TRBD2. CDR3 size: 18 residues. V shed 0 bases and J 1 base; nucleotides not matched to a gene: 1. The germline CDR1 and CDR2 sequences are SGHRS and YFSETQ. Written as DNA, the CDR3 is TGCGCCAGCAGCTTGGCGGGACTAGCGGGAGGGAACACCGGGGAGCTGTTTTTT. Translated: CASSLAGLAGGNTGELFF.

The chain's CDR3 is CASSWGPSSYNSPLHF. DNA for the CDR3: TGTGCCAGCAGCTGGGGTCCAAGCTCCTATAATTCACCCCTCCACTTT. The chain couples TRBV7-9 to TRBJ1-6, with D unclear. The CDR3 extends over 16 amino acids. Germline CDR1 reads SEHNR; CDR2 reads FQNEAQ (reference sequence). V dropped 4 bases and J dropped 0 bases, with 10 bases sitting between them. The entire variable domain, with the rest obtained from reference TRBV7-9 and TRBJ1-6, is as follows: DTGVSQNPRHKITKRGQNVTFRCDPISEHNRLYWYRQTLGQGPEFLTYFQNEAQLEKSRLLSDRFSAERPKGSFSTLEIQRTEQGDSAMYLCASSWGPSSYNSPLHFGNGTRLTVT.

The chain carries TRBV28 and TRBJ1-5; no clear D. Trimming took off 2 bases at V and 3 bases at J, with 5 bases between the two ends. Germline V gene lookup returns CDR1 MDHEN and CDR2 SYDVKM. The CDR3 loop spans 13 amino acids. This chain's CDR3 is CASSLVDNQPQHF. The CDR3 nucleotides are TGTGCCAGCAGTTTAGTAGACAATCAGCCCCAGCATTTT.

The chain couples TRBV10-3 to TRBJ2-5; D assignment may be TRBD1 or TRBD2 (5 bases each). With 5 bases removed from V and 4 bases from J, the gap between germline ends came to 14 bases. The germline V gene encodes CDR1 ENHRY and CDR2 SYGVKD. CDR3 length: 14 amino acids. Here the CDR3 DNA reads TGTGCCATCAGTCCTTCCTCCGGGACAGAGACCCAGTACTTC. Residues: CAISPSSGTETQYF.

The chain recombines TRBV18 with TRBJ1-4; TRBD1 is a possible D gene (6 bases). Germline assignment: CDR1 KGHSH and CDR2 LQKENI. This CDR3 has 16 residues. V shed 0 bases and J shed 7 bases, with 15 bases lying between them. CDR3: CASSPPSGGRGEKLFF. CDR3 in DNA: TGTGCCAGCTCACCACCTAGCGGGGGCCGGGGTGAAAAACTGTTTTTT.

The V gene is TRBV29-1, the J gene TRBJ2-7, with D possibly TRBD2 on 5 matching bases. V dropped 0 bases and J dropped 0 bases, with 18 bases sitting between them. CDR3 length: 17 residues. Germline CDR1 is SQVTM and CDR2 is ANQGSEA. For the CDR3, the DNA is TGCAGCGTTGAAGACCAGGCTTGTCGAGCGGCCTCCTACGAGCAGTACTTC. As protein: CSVEDQACRAASYEQYF.

The chain employs TRBV9 and TRBJ2-5; no definite D call. Germline V gene sequence: CDR1 SGDLS, CDR2 YYNGEE. Trimming pared 1 base from V and 0 bases from J, leaving 4 bases between. The CDR3 is made up of 13 amino acids. CDR3 protein: CASSVRDQETQYF. The CDR3 DNA sequence: TGTGCCAGCAGCGTAAGGGACCAAGAGACCCAGTACTTC.

The V call is TRBV27, the J call TRBJ2-5; 8 bases agree with TRBD2. Germline V gives CDR1 MNHEY, CDR2 SMNVEV (reference sequence). The CDR3 covers 16 residues. Trimming at V came to 7 bases and at J to 3 bases, leaving 13 bases not matched to a gene. In DNA form, the CDR3 reads TGTGCCAGCACCCCAAAAAAGCGGGAGCTAGAAGAGACCCAGTACTTC. Protein: CASTPKKRELEETQYF.

The sample holds one count of this clone. The chain links TRBV28 to TRBJ1-1; 9 nucleotides align to TRBD1. The CDR3 spans 14 residues. CDR1 and CDR2 from the germline V gene are MDHEN and SYDVKM. V gave up 5 bases and J gave up 1 base; unmatched junction bases: 2. For the CDR3, the DNA is TGTGCCAGCAGTCCGACAGGGGGGAACACTGAAGCTTTCTTT. This encodes CASSPTGGNTEAFF.

The chain links TRBV6-6 to TRBJ2-3; 9 nucleotides align to TRBD2. The CDR3 totals 15 residues. V dropped 6 bases and J dropped 0; count of bases not matched to a gene: 4. Germline V gene data show CDR1 as MNHNY and CDR2 as SVGAGI (reference sequence). CDR3 DNA: TGTGCCAGCAGCCTCAGCGGGAGGAGCACAGATACGCAGTATTTT. It encodes CASSLSGRSTDTQYF.

The chain has TRBV5-1 and TRBJ2-7; the match to TRBD1 covers 9 bases. Germline assignment: CDR1 SGHRS and CDR2 YFSETQ. The length of the CDR3 is 15 residues. Losses at the gene ends were 4 bases for V and 0 bases for J; bases not matched to a gene: 5. CDR3 coding DNA: TGCGCCAGCAGCGCCGGGACAGGGCACTCCTACGAGCAGTACTTC. Residues: CASSAGTGHSYEQYF.

The V call is TRBV12-5, the J call TRBJ2-3, with 9 bases fitting TRBD1. V lost 0 bases to trimming and J lost 0 bases; unmatched junction nucleotides: 4. Germline V CDR1 and CDR2: LGHNT, FRNRAP. There are 17 residues in the CDR3. The CDR3: CASGLVRTGDSTDTQYF. The CDR3 DNA follows: TGTGCTAGTGGTTTGGTAAGGACAGGGGATAGCACAGATACGCAGTATTTT.

The chain couples TRBV11-3 to TRBJ2-7; D is uncertain. CDR3 length: 14 residues. Germline CDR1 is SGHNT and CDR2 is YENEEA. Deletions cut 2 bases from V and 4 bases from J, with 12 bases between. The CDR3 reads CASSLSGPPYEQYF. The CDR3 DNA is TGTGCCAGCAGCTTATCGGGCCCTCCTTACGAGCAGTACTTC.

V usage is TRBV19 and J usage is TRBJ2-2; 9 bases line up with TRBD1. V shed 9 bases and J 0 bases; nucleotides not matched to a gene: 2. The germline CDR1 and CDR2 sequences are LNHDA and SQIVND (reference sequence). The length of the CDR3 is 14 residues. DNA of the CDR3: TGTGCCAGCCGGGACAGGGCGAACACCGGGGAGCTGTTTTTT. Its protein product is CASRDRANTGELFF.